The rows below give T cell receptor beta chains drawn from one sample of a study of blood T cell repertoires in COVID-19. TCRdb keeps only in-frame clones here, not all; method: immunoSEQ multiplex PCR. This table holds hundreds of thousands of clones, 75% to 90% found once. Sequences were obtained from PBMCs or T cells enriched from blood (not recorded which). The receptors here all came from a young man who had recovered from COVID-19. Both conserved end residues are part of each CDR3. The D gene is left open where the match is weak. A clone size is listed for some rows: how often the clone was seen (once, few, many), or a class if it is expanded.

clone size,CDR3 length,D gene,J gene,V gene,CDR3 DNA,CDR3 protein
.,16,.,TRBJ2-6,TRBV28,TGTGCCAGCAGACCCGCCCAGGGGTCTGGGGCCAACGTCCTGACTTTC,CASRPAQGSGANVLTF
.,16,TRBD1,TRBJ1-2,TRBV7-9,TGTGCCAGCAGCTCGTGGGGGACAGCGGCTAACTATGGCTACACCTTC,CASSSWGTAANYGYTF
.,13,TRBD1,TRBJ1-2,TRBV5-1,TGCGCCAGCACCCCTCCGGCAGGGGGCGGCTACACCTTC,CASTPPAGGGYTF
.,16,.,TRBJ1-1,TRBV4-1,TGCGCCAGCAGCCACCCCATGGGAGGGGGAGGCACTGAAGCTTTCTTT,CASSHPMGGGGTEAFF
.,14,TRBD1,TRBJ2-1,TRBV11-2,TGTGCCAGCCAGACAGGGGGCTCCTACAATGAGCAGTTCTTC,CASQTGGSYNEQFF
.,13,.,TRBJ2-3,TRBV3-1/TRBV3-2,TGTGCCAGCAGCCCTAGCGGCACAGATACGCAGTATTTT,CASSPSGTDTQYF
.,13,TRBD1,TRBJ2-7,TRBV6-2/TRBV6-3,TGTGCCAGCAGTTGGACAGGGCGGAACGAGCAGTACTTC,CASSWTGRNEQYF
.,14,.,TRBJ1-2,TRBV11-2,TGTGCCAGCAGTCGCGGGCCGAAGGCCTATGGCTACACCTTC,CASSRGPKAYGYTF
.,14,.,TRBJ2-7,TRBV15,TGTGCCACCAGCAGAGATCTGGGGGCCCCCCAGGAGTACTTC,CATSRDLGAPQEYF
.,15,TRBD2,TRBJ2-3,TRBV7-9,TGTGCCAGCAGCACCGGGACTAGCGATTTGGATACGCAGTATTTT,CASSTGTSDLDTQYF
.,14,.,TRBJ1-1,TRBV2,TGTGCCAGCACTGGAGTGTTGAAGAACACTGAAGCTTTCTTT,CASTGVLKNTEAFF
.,14,.,TRBJ2-1,TRBV19,TGTGCCAGTAGTAGGAACAGGGTACAGAATGAGCAGTTCTTC,CASSRNRVQNEQFF
.,14,.,TRBJ1-1,TRBV29-1,TGCAGCGTTGAAGAGGGAGGGGAGTGGACTGAAGCTTTCTTT,CSVEEGGEWTEAFF
.,14,.,TRBJ2-1,TRBV3-1/TRBV3-2,TGTGCCAGCAGCCGAAGCGGGCAGGGCAATGAGCAGTTCTTC,CASSRSGQGNEQFF
.,13,TRBD2,TRBJ2-1,TRBV7-9,TGTGCCAGCAGCAATAGCGGGTTCAATGAGCAGTTCTTC,CASSNSGFNEQFF
.,17,.,TRBJ1-1,TRBV10-3,TGTGCCATCAGTGAGGGACGGGGGAAACGAGGGACCGCTGAAGCTTTCTTT,CAISEGRGKRGTAEAFF
.,15,TRBD1,TRBJ2-1,TRBV18,TGTGCCAGCTCATCCGGGACAGGGTTATTGAATGAGCAGTTCTTC,CASSSGTGLLNEQFF
.,13,TRBD1,TRBJ1-1,TRBV18,TGTGCCAGCTCACCAAGCCAGGGGGCTGTAGCTTTCTTT,CASSPSQGAVAFF
.,14,.,TRBJ1-2,TRBV6-2/TRBV6-3,TGTGCCAGCAGTTACCCGATAGTCAACTATGGCTACACCTTC,CASSYPIVNYGYTF
.,14,.,TRBJ1-1,TRBV5-1,TGCGCCAGCAGCTTGGACAGGGTGCACACTGAAGCTTTCTTT,CASSLDRVHTEAFF
few,15,.,TRBJ1-4,TRBV19,TGTGCCAGTAGCAATAACAGGGCCGTGGGTGAAAAACTGTTTTTT,CASSNNRAVGEKLFF
.,17,.,TRBJ1-6,TRBV9,TGTGCCAGCAGCGTAGGGGTTTACAGCTCCTATAATTCACCCCTCCACTTT,CASSVGVYSSYNSPLHF
.,17,.,TRBJ1-1,TRBV12-5,TGTGCTAGTGGTTTGGTACCGAAACTGGAGGGCAACACTGAAGCTTTCTTT,CASGLVPKLEGNTEAFF
.,13,.,TRBJ2-7,TRBV4-3,TGCGCCAGCAGCCAAGATCCAGGAGGCGAGCAGTACTTC,CASSQDPGGEQYF
.,12,.,TRBJ1-6,TRBV5-8,TGTGCCAGCAGCTTGATAGCCGGGGCCCTCCACTTT,CASSLIAGALHF
.,14,TRBD1,TRBJ1-5,TRBV15,TGTGCCACCAGCACCAGGACAGGGGGACAGCCCCAGCATTTT,CATSTRTGGQPQHF
.,15,TRBD1,TRBJ2-7,TRBV27,TGTGCCAGCAGTATCTCGCCGGGACAGGGTTCCGAGCAGTACTTC,CASSISPGQGSEQYF
.,18,TRBD1,TRBJ2-3,TRBV11-2,TGTGCCAGCAGCCTCACCGCATCAGGGGGAGCTAGGACAGATACGCAGTATTTT,CASSLTASGGARTDTQYF
.,15,.,TRBJ1-1,TRBV7-6,TGTGCCAGCAGCAAAACCCAGACTAGGAACACTGAAGCTTTCTTT,CASSKTQTRNTEAFF
.,15,.,TRBJ2-7,TRBV3-1/TRBV3-2,TGTGCCAGCAGCTCTACCGGGACATTCTCCTACGAGCAGTACTTC,CASSSTGTFSYEQYF
.,12,.,TRBJ1-1,TRBV27,TGTGCCAGCAAACATATGAACACTGAAGCTTTCTTT,CASKHMNTEAFF
.,16,TRBD2,TRBJ2-1,TRBV4-1,TGCGCCAGCAGCCAAGCGGGACTAGCGGGAGCAAGTGAGCAGTTCTTC,CASSQAGLAGASEQFF